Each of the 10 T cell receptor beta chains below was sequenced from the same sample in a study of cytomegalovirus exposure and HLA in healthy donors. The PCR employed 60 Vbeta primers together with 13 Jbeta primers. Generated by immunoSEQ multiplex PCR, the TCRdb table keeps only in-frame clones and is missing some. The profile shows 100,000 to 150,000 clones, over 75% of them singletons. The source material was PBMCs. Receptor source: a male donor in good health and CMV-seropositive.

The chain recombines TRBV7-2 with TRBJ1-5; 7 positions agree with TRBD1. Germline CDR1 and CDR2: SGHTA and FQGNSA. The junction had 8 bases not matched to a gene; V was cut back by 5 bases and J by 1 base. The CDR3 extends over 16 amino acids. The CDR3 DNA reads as TGTGCCAGCAGCCGAGAGACAGGGTGGAGCAATCAGCCCCAGCATTTT. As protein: CASSRETGWSNQPQHF.

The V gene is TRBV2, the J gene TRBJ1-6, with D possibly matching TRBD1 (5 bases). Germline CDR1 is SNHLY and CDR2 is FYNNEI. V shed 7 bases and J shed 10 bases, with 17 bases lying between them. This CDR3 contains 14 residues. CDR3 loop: CASNTGGGGSPLHF. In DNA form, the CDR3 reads TGTGCCAGCAACACCGGCGGCGGGGGATCACCCCTCCACTTT. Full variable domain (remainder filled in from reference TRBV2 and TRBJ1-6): EPEVTQTPSHQVTQMGQEVILRCVPISNHLYFYWYRQILGQKVEFLVSFYNNEISEKSEIFDDQFSVERPDGSNFTLKIRSTKLEDSAMYFCASNTGGGGSPLHFGNGTRLTVT.

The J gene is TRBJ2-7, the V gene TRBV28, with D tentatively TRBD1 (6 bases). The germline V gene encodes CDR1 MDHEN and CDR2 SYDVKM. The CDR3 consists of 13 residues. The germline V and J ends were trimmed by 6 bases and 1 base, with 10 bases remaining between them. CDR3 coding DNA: TGTGCCAGCAGACGACAGGCGTCCTACGAGCAGTACTTC. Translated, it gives CASRRQASYEQYF.

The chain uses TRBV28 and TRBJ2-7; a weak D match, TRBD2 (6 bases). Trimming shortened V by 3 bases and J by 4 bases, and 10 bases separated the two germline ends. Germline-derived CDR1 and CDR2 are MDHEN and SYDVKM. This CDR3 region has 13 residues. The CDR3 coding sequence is TGTGCCAGCAGTTTGGCAGGGAGGTACGAGCAGTACTTC. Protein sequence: CASSLAGRYEQYF.

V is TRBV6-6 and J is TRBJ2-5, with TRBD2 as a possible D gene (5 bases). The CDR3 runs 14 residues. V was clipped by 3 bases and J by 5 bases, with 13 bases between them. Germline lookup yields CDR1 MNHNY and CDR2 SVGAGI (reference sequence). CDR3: CASSYPGLGETQYF. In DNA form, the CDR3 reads TGTGCCAGCAGTTATCCGGGATTGGGGGAGACCCAGTACTTC.

The CDR3 nucleotides read TGTGCCAGGGCGAGGACTAGCGGGTACAATGAGCAGTTCTTC. It specifies CARARTSGYNEQFF. The V gene is TRBV2, the J gene TRBJ2-1; 11 positions agree with TRBD2. The germline CDR1 and CDR2 sequences are SNHLY and FYNNEI. The CDR3 spans 14 residues. V lost 9 bases and J lost 4; bases outside the gene matches: 5.

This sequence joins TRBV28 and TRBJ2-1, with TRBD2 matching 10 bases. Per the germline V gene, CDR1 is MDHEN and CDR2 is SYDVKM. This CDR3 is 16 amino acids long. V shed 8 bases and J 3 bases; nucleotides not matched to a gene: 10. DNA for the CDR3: TGTGCCAGCGGAGCGGGAGGGCCTAGAAGCTACAATGAGCAGTTCTTC. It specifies CASGAGGPRSYNEQFF.

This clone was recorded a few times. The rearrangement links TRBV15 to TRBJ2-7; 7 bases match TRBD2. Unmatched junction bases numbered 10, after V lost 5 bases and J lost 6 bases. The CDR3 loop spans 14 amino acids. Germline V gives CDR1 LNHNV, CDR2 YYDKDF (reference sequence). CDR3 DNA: TGTGCCACCAGCGCGGGGAGGGCGCCTCTCGAGCAGTACTTC. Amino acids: CATSAGRAPLEQYF.

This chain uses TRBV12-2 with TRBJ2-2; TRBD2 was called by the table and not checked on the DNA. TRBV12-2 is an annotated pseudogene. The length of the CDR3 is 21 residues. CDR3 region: CASRSLRGLAGMVFGTGELFF. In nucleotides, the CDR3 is TGTGCAAGTCGCTCGTTACGGGGACTAGCGGGAATGGTTTTCGGCACCGGGGAGCTGTTTTTT.

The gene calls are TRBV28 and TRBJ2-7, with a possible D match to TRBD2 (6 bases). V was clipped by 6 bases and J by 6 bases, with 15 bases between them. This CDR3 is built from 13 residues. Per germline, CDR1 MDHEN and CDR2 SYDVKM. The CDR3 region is CASSHGGMGEQYF. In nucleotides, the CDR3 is TGTGCCAGCAGCCATGGGGGGATGGGCGAGCAGTACTTC.